This T cell receptor (beta chain) was identified in a study of T cells in Graves' hyperthyroidism and ophthalmopathy (dated by TCRdb to the late 2010s). About the full investigation: Peripheral blood was sampled at the time of initial diagnosis, prior to any treatment. To identify distinguishing TCR V-J signatures, a discovery cohort of around 100 patients was used, comprising approximately 40 with Graves' ophthalmopathy and under 60 with stable Graves' hyperthyroidism. Prospective prediction of ophthalmopathy was tested in an independent validation cohort consisting of fewer than 20 hyperthyroidism patients and over 15 patients who later progressed to ophthalmopathy. For training and testing, the 80 to 100 patients in the discovery cohort were randomly divided in a 7:3 ratio. In addition, the study compared T-cell repertoires in thyroid tissue and in blood from about six Graves' hyperthyroidism patients. Following sampling, methimazole starting at 30 mg daily was given to hyperthyroidism patients, and high-dose intravenous methylprednisolone was given to ophthalmopathy patients. The paper reports TCR Vbeta CDR3 sequencing of roughly 140 peripheral blood samples: fewer than 50 ophthalmopathy, about 75 hyperthyroidism and around 17 progressor patients. General conclusions and limits of the study: In cross-validation, a model built on a 13 V-J signature told ophthalmopathy apart from stable hyperthyroidism with about 90% sensitivity and about 81% specificity, and in testing the same model reached 80%/75%. In validation, progression to ophthalmopathy was predicted by the model with more than 65% sensitivity and 72.22% specificity, a median of 6.5 months before onset. Most expanded thyroid clonotypes (frequency above 0.001) were also found in blood, which suggests that blood repertoires may mirror thyroid immune responses. No statistical method was used to set the sample size in advance, and investigators knew the group allocation.

Amplification of TCR beta CDR3 regions was carried out from RNA transcripts. The TCR CDR3 was subjected to a first round of RT-PCR using the HTBI primer set and the Qiagen OneStep RT-PCR kit. The libraries were constructed in a second round of multiplex PCR and then size-selected and purified. Libraries were sequenced paired-end with 100 bp reads on an Illumina HiSeq2000. The authors' analysis ran thus. SOAPnuke was used to process the raw data, removing reads that contained adapters or uncalled bases, had a mean Phred below 15, or lacked an exact match to the constant primer or identifier. High-quality paired reads were merged with COPE v1.2.5, and unique nucleotide sequences were defined as clonotypes. MiTCR v1.1 was used to align the clonotypes against IMGT TRBV, TRBD and TRBJ reference segments. Only V-J combinations with frequency above 0.0001, covering 98% to 99.2% of repertoires, were analysed. The TCS score was defined as the ratio of F50 (clonal expansion) to E x V (chaos), calculated using BLOSUM62-based TCRdist between CDR3 peptides within each V-J. Welch's t-statistics and random forest reduced several hundred V-J features to roughly 13, which were used in a naive Bayes classifier (R e1071). TCRdb reworked the public reads: Q25 trimming with fastp, MiXCR clone assembly, productive beta chains retained. Here each entry gathers all rows of one CDR3 protein and keeps the most common genes and DNA. For this entry, the V and J calls and clone size follow TCRdb and not the study's own pipeline. The sample includes about 640,000 distinct CDR3 sequences, with 20% observed a single time. The top ten clones comprise over 30% of the sample.

The CDR3 numbers 14 residues from cysteine through phenylalanine. The DNA shown is the 42-base CDR3, in frame from base 1. CDR1 is given as DFQATT and CDR2 as SNEGSKA, both from the germline V gene (reference sequence). In this sample, this clonotype turned up a few times. No cognate antigen has been identified for it. It has no much larger one-base neighbor in the sample; base qualities were not kept. Ophthalmopathy patients had moderately to severely active disease, Clinical Activity Score of at least 3, NOSPECS grade of at least 4, and duration under 3 months. The study excluded patients with uncontrolled infections, other autoimmune diseases, pregnancy or lactation. Diagnoses were established on the basis of clinical symptoms, serum thyroxine and TRAb, thyroid ultrasound, and orbital computed tomography. PBMCs were separated from roughly 9.6 ml of fresh peripheral blood using Ficoll-Paque density gradient centrifugation. Trizol reagent was used to extract total RNA, and RNA quality was then checked on an Agilent 2100 Bioanalyzer.

This receptor was taken from a man between 25 and 39 years old with Graves' ophthalmopathy. The chain is encoded by TRBV20-1 joined to TRBJ2-7; TRBD2 matches 10 bases in the middle. The sequencing input was blood. The DNA is TGCAGCTGTTCGGGACTAGCGAATTTGAACGAGCAGTACTTC. Translated, this is CSCSGLANLNEQYF.